This T cell receptor beta chain is drawn from a study of blood T cell repertoires in COVID-19. Study details: Acute-phase and convalescent COVID-19 samples originated in the United States, Italy and Spain. From T cells, B-cell-depleted T cells, or PBMCs came the material, which was cDNA or gDNA.

How the authors handled the data: Amplification of reference gene primers provided the estimated nucleated cell counts. Profiled with immunoSEQ multiplex PCR; TCRdb holds only in-frame clones, not every one. That table supplies the V and J calls and clone size; D and trimming were determined from the DNA. The data hold tens of thousands of clones, with around 76% observed a single time. Germline V gene data show CDR1 as GTSNPN and CDR2 as SVGIG (reference sequence). The V segment lost 6 bases and the J segment 0 bases; nucleotides outside the gene matches: 6. The CDR3 spans 14 residues. This clone was found once.

The rearrangement links TRBV30 to TRBJ2-7; 9 nucleotides match TRBD2. This receptor was identified in a man aged 65 to 85 with active or convalescent COVID-19. Sequenced input: peripheral blood. CDR3 amino acids: CACSAGGFSYEQYF. In DNA form, the CDR3 reads TGTGCCTGTTCAGCGGGGGGTTTCTCCTACGAGCAGTACTTC.